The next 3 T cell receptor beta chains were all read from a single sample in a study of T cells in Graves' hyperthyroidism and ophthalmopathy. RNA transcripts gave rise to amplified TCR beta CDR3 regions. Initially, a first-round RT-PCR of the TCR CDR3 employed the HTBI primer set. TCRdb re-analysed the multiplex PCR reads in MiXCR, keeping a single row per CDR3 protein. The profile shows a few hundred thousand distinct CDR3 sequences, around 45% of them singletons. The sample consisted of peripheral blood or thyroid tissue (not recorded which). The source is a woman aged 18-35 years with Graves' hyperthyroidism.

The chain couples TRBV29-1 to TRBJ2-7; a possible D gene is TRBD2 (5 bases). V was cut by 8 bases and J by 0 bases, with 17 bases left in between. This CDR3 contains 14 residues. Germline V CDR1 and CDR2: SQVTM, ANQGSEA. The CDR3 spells CSSYPQGSSYEQYF. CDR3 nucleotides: TGCAGCAGTTACCCCCAAGGGAGCTCCTACGAGCAGTACTTC.

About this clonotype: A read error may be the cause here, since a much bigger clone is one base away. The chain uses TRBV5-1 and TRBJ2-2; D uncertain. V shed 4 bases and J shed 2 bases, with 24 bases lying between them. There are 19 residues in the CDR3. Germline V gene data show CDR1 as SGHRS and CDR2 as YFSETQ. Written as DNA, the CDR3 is TGCGCCAGCAGCACCGTGTCCTCATCATATTCCTCAAACACCGGGGAGCTGTTTTTT. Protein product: CASSTVSSSYSSNTGELFF.

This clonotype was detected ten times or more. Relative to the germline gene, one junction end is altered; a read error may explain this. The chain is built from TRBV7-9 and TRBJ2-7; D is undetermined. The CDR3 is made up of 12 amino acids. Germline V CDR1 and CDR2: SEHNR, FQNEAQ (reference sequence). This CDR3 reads CASSLAGMSFDF. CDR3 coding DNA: TGTGCCAGCAGCTTAGCGGGTATGTCGTTTGACTTC. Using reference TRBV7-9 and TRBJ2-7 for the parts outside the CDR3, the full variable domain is DTGVSQNPRHKITKRGQNVTFRCDPISEHNRLYWYRQTLGQGPEFLTYFQNEAQLEKSRLLSDRFSAERPKGSFSTLEIQRTEQGDSAMYLCASSLAGMSFDFGPGTRLTVT.